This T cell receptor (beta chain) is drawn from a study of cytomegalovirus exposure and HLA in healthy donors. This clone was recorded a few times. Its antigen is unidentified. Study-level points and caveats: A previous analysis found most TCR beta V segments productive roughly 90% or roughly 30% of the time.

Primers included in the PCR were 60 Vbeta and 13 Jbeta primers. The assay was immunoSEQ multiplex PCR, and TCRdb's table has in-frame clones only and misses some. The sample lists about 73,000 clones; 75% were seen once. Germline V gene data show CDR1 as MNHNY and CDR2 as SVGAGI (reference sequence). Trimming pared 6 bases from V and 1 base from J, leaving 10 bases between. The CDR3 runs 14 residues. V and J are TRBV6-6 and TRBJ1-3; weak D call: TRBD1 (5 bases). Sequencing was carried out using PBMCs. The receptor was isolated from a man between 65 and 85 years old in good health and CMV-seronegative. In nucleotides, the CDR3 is TGTGCCAGCAGGCCCGGGGGATCTGGAAACACCATATATTTT. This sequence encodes CASRPGGSGNTIYF.